The text below deals with one T cell receptor (beta chain). Antigen unknown. 5' RACE that incorporated UMI labels was used to prepare the TRB cDNA libraries. From its re-call of the 5' RACE reads, TCRdb lists each CDR3 protein once, without DNA. This listing includes some 130,000 distinct CDR3 sequences. This record comes from a study of CXCR3-negative and CXCR3-positive naive CD8 T cells. The germline CDR1 and CDR2 sequences are GTSNPN and SVGIG (reference sequence). The CDR3 has 13 residues. Whole-study results and caveats: TRBV-TRBJ usage matched between naive CXCR3-negative and CXCR3-positive cells but not between memory cells. Both of the naive subsets showed about the same high diversity, but memory CD8+ cells had much less. Naive CXCR3-positive cells had TRB CDR3s more hydrophobic than those of CXCR3-negative naive cells.

Sequencing was performed on naive CXCR3+ CD8+ T cells from blood. Subset given: CD45RO-CCR7+CD27+CD95- naive CD8+ T cells expressing CXCR3 (TNR3+). The clonotype comes from a human donor in good health. Some clones in this sample may be carry-over from other donors' samples. The chain couples TRBV30 to TRBJ2-7; TCRdb picks TRBD1, but there is no DNA to check that call. The CDR3 protein is CAWSLAGAGEQYF. The variable domain in full, completed from reference TRBV30 and TRBJ2-7, reads SQTIHQWPATLVQPVGSPLSLECTVEGTSNPNLYWYRQAAGRGLQLLFYSVGIGQISSEVPQNLSASRPQDRQFILSSKKLLLSDSGFYLCAWSLAGAGEQYFGPGTRLTVT.